This T cell receptor beta chain derives from a study of CD8 T cells in Susac syndrome. Study background: Patients with Susac syndrome were therapy-naive, on corticosteroids, or on intravenous immunoglobulin alone at the time that blood was drawn.

This CDR3 spans 15 amino acids. The V end lost 3 bases, the J end lost 2 bases, and 13 bases lay between the germline ends. The germline gives CDR1 SGHRS, CDR2 YFSETQ. Points on this clonotype: Antigen unknown.

Study-level findings and limits: By the study's own acknowledgment, its TCR sequencing and HLA analysis included relatively few individuals.

Reverse transcription of about 0.45 to 1 ug RNA used random hexamers. The amplification used immunoSEQ multiplex PCR on TCR beta CDR3; it spanned 54 Vbeta and 13 Jbeta. One entry per CDR3 protein, called by TCRdb with MiXCR from the immunoSEQ multiplex PCR reads. This table holds tens of thousands of distinct CDR3 sequences, roughly 94% found once. CD8+ and CD4+ T cells taken from blood had their TCR beta sequenced. V usage is TRBV5-1 and J usage is TRBJ2-3; D possibly corresponds to TRBD1 (7 bases). The sequenced sample consisted of CD4+ T cells from PBMCs. This TCR was recovered from a human donor with Susac syndrome. The CDR3 protein is CASSWAGQLTDTQYF. CDR3 nucleotides: TGCGCCAGCAGCTGGGCGGGACAGCTCACAGATACGCAGTATTTT.